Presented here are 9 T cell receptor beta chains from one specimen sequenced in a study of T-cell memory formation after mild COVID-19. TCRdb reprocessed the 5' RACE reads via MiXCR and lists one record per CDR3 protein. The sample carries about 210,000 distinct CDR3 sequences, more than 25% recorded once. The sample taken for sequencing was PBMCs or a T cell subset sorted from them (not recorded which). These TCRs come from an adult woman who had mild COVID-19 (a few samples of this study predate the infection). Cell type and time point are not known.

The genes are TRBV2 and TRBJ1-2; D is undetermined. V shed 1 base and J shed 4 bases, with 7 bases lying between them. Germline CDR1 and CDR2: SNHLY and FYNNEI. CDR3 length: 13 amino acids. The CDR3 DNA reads TGTGCCAGCAGTGAAGGGGAGATCTATGGCTACACCTTC. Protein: CASSEGEIYGYTF.

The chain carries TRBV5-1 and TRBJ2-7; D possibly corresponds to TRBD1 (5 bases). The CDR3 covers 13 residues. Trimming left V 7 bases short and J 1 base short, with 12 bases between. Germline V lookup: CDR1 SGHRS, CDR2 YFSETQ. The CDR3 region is CASRSGSSYEQYF. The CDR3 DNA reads TGCGCCAGCCGGTCAGGGTCTTCCTACGAGCAGTACTTC.

Here the CDR3 DNA reads TGCGCCAGCAGCTTGGCCAGTGAGAACACTGAAGCTTTCTTT. It yields the protein CASSLASENTEAFF. V is TRBV5-1 and J is TRBJ1-1; D is unresolved. The ends were cut back, 0 bases at V and 1 base at J, with 7 bases in the middle. The CDR3 is 14 amino acids. Germline V gene sequence: CDR1 SGHRS, CDR2 YFSETQ.

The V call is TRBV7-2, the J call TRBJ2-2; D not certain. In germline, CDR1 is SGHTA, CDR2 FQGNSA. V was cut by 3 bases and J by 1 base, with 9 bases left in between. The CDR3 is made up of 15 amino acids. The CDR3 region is CASSFVTLNTGELFF. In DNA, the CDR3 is TGTGCCAGCAGCTTCGTGACTTTGAACACCGGGGAGCTGTTTTTT.

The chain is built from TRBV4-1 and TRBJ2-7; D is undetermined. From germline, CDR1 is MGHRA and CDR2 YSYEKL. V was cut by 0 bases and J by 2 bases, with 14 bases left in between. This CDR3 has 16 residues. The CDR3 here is CASSQEGFDGAYEQYF. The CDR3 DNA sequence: TGCGCCAGCAGCCAAGAAGGATTCGACGGAGCCTACGAGCAGTACTTC.

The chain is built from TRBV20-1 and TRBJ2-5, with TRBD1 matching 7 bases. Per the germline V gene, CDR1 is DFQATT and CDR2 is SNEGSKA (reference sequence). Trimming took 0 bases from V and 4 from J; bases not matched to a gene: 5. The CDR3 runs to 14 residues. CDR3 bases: TGCAGTGCTAGAGAAGGGGGCTGGAGAGAGACCCAGTACTTC. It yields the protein CSAREGGWRETQYF.

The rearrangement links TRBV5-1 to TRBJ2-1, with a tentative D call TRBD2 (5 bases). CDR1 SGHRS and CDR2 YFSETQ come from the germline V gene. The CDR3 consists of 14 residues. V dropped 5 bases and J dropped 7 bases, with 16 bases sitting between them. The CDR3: CASRGNRGPNEQFF. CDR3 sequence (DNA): TGCGCCAGCAGGGGAAATAGAGGGCCGAATGAGCAGTTCTTC.

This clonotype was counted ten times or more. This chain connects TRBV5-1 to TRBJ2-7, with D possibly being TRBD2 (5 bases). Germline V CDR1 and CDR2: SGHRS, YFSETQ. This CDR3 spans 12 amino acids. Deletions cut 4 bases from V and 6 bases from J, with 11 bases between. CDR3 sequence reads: CASSGLQFEQYF. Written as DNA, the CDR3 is TGCGCCAGCAGCGGACTGCAGTTCGAGCAGTACTTC. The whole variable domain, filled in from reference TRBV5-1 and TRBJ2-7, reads KAGVTQTPRYLIKTRGQQVTLSCSPISGHRSVSWYQQTPGQGLQFLFEYFSETQRNKGNFPGRFSGRQFSNSRSEMNVSTLELGDSALYLCASSGLQFEQYFGPGTRLTVT.

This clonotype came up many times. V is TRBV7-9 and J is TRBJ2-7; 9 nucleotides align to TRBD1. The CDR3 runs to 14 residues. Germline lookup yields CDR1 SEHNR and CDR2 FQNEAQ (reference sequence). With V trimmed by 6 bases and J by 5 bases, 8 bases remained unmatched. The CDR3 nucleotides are TGTGCCAGCAGGCAGGGACAGGGTGCGAACGAGCAGTACTTC. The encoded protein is CASRQGQGANEQYF.